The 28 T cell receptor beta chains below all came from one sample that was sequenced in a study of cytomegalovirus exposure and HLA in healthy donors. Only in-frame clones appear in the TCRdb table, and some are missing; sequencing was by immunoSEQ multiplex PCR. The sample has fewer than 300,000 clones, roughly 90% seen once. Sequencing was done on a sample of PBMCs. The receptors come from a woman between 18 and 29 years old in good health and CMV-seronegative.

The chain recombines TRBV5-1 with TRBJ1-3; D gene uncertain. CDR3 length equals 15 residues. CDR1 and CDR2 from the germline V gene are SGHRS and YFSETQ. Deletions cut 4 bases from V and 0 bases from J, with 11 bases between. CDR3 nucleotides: TGCGCCAGCAGCCGGGATAGGGCCTCTGGAAACACCATATATTTT. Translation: CASSRDRASGNTIYF.

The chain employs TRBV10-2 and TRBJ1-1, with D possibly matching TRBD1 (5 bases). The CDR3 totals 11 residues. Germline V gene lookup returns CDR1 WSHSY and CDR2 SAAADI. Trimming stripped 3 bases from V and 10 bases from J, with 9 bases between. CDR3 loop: CASSDREGAFF. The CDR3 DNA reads TGCGCCAGCAGTGACAGGGAAGGAGCTTTCTTT.

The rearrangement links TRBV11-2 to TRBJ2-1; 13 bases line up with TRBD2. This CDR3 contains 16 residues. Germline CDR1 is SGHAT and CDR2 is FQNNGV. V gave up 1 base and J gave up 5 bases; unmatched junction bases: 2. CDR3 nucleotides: TGTGCCAGCAGCTTAGGACTAGCGGGAGGCCACAATGAGCAGTTCTTC. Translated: CASSLGLAGGHNEQFF.

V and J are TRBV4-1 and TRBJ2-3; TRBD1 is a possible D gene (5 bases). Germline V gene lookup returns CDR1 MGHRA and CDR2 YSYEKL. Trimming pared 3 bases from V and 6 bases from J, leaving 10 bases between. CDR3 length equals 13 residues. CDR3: CASSQLQGDTQYF. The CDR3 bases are TGCGCCAGCAGCCAGCTCCAGGGTGATACGCAGTATTTT.

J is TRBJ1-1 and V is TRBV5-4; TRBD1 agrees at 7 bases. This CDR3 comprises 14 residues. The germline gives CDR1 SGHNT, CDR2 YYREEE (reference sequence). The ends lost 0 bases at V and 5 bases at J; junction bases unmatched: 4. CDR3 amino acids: CASSLETGSTEAFF. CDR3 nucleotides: TGTGCCAGCAGCTTGGAGACAGGGTCAACTGAAGCTTTCTTT.

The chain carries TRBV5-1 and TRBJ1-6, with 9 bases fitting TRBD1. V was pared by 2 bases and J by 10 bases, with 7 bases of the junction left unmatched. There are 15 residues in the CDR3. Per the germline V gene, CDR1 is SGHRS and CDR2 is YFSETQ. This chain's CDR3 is CASSLTGGFGSPLHF. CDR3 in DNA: TGCGCCAGCAGCTTAACAGGGGGCTTCGGGTCACCCCTCCACTTT.

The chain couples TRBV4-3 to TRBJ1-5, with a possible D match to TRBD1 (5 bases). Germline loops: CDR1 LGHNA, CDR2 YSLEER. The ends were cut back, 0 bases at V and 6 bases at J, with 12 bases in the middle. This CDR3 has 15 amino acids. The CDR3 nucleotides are TGCGCCAGCAGCCAAGATCGGGGGGTCAGTCAGCCCCAGCATTTT. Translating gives CASSQDRGVSQPQHF.

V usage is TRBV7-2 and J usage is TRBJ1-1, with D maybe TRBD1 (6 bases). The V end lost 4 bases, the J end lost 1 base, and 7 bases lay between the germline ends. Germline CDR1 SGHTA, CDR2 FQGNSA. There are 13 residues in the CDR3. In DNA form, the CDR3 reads TGTGCCAGCAGCTACAGGGCGAACACTGAAGCTTTCTTT. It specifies CASSYRANTEAFF.

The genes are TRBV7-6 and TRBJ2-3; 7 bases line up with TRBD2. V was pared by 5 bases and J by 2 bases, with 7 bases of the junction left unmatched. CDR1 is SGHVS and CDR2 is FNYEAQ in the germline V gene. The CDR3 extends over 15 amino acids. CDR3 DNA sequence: TGTGCCAGCAGCCGTCTAGCGGTAAACACAGATACGCAGTATTTT. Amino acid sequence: CASSRLAVNTDTQYF.

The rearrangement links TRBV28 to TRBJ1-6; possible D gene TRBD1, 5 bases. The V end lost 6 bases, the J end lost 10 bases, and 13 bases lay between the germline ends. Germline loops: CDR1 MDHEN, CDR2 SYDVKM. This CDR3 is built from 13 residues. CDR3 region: CASRGGEVSPLHF. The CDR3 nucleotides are TGTGCCAGCAGGGGAGGGGAGGTATCACCCCTCCACTTT.

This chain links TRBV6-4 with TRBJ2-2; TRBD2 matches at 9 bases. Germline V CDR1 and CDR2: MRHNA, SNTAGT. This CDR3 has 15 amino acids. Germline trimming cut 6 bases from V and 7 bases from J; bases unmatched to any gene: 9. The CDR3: CASSPGTSLNGELFF. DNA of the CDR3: TGTGCCAGCAGCCCGGGGACTAGCCTGAACGGGGAGCTGTTTTTT.

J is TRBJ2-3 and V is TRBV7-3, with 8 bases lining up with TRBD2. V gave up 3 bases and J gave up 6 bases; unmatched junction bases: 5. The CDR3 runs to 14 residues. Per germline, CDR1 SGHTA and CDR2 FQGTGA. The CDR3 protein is CASSFTSGPDTQYF. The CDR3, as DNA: TGTGCCAGCAGCTTCACTAGCGGCCCGGATACGCAGTATTTT.

CDR3 loop: CASSWTGGGSSYEQYF. For the CDR3, the DNA is TGCGCCAGCAGCTGGACCGGGGGCGGGAGCTCCTACGAGCAGTACTTC. This sequence joins TRBV5-1 and TRBJ2-7; perhaps TRBD2 as D (7 bases). This CDR3 comprises 16 residues. From germline, CDR1 is SGHRS and CDR2 YFSETQ. The germline V and J ends were trimmed by 3 bases and 0 bases, with 16 bases remaining between them.

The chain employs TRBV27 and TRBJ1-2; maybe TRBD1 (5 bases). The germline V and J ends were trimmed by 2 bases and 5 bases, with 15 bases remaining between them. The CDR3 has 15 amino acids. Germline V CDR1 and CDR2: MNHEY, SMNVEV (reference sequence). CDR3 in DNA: TGTGCCAGCAGTTTACAATTGGGGGGGGGTTATGGCTACACCTTC. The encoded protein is CASSLQLGGGYGYTF.

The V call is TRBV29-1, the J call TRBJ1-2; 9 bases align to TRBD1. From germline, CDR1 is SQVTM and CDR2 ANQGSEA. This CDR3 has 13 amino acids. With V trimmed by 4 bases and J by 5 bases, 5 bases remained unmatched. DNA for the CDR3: TGCAGCGTTGTAGGGACAGGGAGTTATGGCTACACCTTC. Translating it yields CSVVGTGSYGYTF.

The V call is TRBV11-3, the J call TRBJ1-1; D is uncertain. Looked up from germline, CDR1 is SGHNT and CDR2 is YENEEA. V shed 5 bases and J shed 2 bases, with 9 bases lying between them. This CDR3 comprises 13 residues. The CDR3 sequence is CASSTTTNTEAFF. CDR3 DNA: TGTGCCAGCAGCACGACAACTAACACTGAAGCTTTCTTT.

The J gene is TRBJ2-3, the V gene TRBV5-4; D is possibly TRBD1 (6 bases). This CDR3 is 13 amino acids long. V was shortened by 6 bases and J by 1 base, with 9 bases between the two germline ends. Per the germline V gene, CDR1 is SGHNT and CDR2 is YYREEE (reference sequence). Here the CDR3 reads CASIQGGTDTQYF. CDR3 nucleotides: TGTGCCAGCATACAGGGAGGCACAGATACGCAGTATTTT.

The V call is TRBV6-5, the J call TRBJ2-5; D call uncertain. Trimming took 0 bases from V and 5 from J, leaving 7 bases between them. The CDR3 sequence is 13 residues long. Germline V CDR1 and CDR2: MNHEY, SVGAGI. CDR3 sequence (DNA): TGTGCCAGCAGTTACTCGAGATCGGAGACCCAGTACTTC. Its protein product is CASSYSRSETQYF.

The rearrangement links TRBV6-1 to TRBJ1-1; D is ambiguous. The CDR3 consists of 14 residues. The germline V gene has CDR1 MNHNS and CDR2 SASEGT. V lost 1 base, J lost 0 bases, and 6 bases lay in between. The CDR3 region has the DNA TGTGCCAGCAGTGAAGAACCTATGAACACTGAAGCTTTCTTT. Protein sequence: CASSEEPMNTEAFF.

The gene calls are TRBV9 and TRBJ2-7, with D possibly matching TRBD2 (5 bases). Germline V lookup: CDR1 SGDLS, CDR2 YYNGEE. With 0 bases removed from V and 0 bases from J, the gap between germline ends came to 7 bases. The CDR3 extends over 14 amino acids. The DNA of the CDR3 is TGTGCCAGCAGCGTAGAAGGAGGCTCCTACGAGCAGTACTTC. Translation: CASSVEGGSYEQYF.

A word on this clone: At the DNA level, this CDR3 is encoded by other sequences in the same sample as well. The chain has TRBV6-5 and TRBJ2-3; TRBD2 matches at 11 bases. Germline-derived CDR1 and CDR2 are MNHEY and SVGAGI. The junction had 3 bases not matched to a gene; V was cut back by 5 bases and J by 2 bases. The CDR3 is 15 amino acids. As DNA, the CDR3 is TGTGCCAGCAGTCGACTAGCGGGATACACAGATACGCAGTATTTT. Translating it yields CASSRLAGYTDTQYF.

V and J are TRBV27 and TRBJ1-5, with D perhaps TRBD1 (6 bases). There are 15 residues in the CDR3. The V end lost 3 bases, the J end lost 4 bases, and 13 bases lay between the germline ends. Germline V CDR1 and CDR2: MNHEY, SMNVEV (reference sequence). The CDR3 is CASSFEGGGNQPQHF. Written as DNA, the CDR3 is TGTGCCAGCAGTTTTGAGGGGGGAGGGAATCAGCCCCAGCATTTT.

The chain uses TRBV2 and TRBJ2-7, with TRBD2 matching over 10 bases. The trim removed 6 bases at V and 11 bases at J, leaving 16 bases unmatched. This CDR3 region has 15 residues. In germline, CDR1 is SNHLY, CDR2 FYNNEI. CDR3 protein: CASRTEGTSVSREYF. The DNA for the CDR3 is TGTGCCAGCAGGACCGAAGGGACTAGCGTCAGTCGGGAGTACTTC.

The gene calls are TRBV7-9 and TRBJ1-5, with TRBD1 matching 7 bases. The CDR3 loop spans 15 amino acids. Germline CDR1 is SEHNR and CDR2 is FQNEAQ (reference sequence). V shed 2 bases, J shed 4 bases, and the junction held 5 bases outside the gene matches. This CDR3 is CASSLWGTENQPQHF. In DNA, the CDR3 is TGTGCCAGCAGCTTATGGGGGACAGAAAATCAGCCCCAGCATTTT.

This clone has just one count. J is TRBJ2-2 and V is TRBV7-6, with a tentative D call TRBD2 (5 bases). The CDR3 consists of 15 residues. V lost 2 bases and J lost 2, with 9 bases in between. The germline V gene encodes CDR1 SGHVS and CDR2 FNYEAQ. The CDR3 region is CASSLSDSNTGELFF. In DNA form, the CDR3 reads TGTGCCAGCAGCTTATCGGACTCAAACACCGGGGAGCTGTTTTTT.

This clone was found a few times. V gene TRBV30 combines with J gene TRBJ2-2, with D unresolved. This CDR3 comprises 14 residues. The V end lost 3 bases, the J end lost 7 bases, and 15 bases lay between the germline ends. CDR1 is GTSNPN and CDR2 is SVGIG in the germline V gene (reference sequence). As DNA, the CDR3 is TGTGCCTGGAGCGCAATCAACAGTATCGGGGAGCTGTTTTTT. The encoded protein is CAWSAINSIGELFF.

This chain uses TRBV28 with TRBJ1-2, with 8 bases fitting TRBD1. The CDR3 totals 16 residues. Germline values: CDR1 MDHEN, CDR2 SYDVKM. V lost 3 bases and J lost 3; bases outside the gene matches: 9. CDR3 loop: CASSFDPGGNDYGYTF. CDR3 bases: TGTGCCAGCAGTTTTGATCCAGGGGGCAATGACTATGGCTACACCTTC.

In DNA form, the CDR3 reads TGTGCCAGCAGGGGACGGGGAGGGTCGGGGGCTGAAGCTTTCTTT. It specifies CASRGRGGSGAEAFF. This sequence joins TRBV27 and TRBJ1-1; maybe TRBD1 (5 bases). Trimming left V 6 bases short and J 6 bases short, with 20 bases between. From germline, CDR1 is MNHEY and CDR2 SMNVEV (reference sequence). The CDR3 runs 15 residues.